This entry features one TCR beta chain sequence. Its antigen remains undetermined. One base away there is no much larger clone; base qualities are not given. To sequence the TCRbeta CDR3 region, genomic DNA was isolated from the sorted cells. TCRbeta CDR3 regions were sequenced using the immunoSEQ Assay. TCRdb mirrors the immuneACCESS table, restricted to in-frame sequences. Some clones are absent from its copies; in checked studies, under half trace to an unresolved V gene, and the reason for the others is unknown. This sample gives fewer than 85,000 clones in total; over 75% of them show up just once. The ten largest make up approximately 7% of the sample. This record belongs to a study of OX40 agonist ivuxolimab in advanced cancers. Some background on the complete study: Ivuxolimab was an agonistic, fully human IgG2 monoclonal antibody directed against OX40 (CD134), a costimulatory receptor. Intravenous ivuxolimab was administered to patients every 2 weeks at six dose levels: 0.01, 0.1, 0.3, 1.5, 3 and 10 mg/kg. Of the roughly 52 dose-escalation patients, hepatocellular carcinoma was present in 19, melanoma in approximately 15, renal cell carcinoma in 9 and head and neck cancer in 9. A male proportion of approximately 83% and a mean age of about 60 years, ranging from about 23 to 90, were recorded for the dose-escalation cohort. Prior anti-PD-1, anti-PD-L1 or anti-CTLA-4 therapy was permitted, and checkpoint inhibitors had been received by about 37% of dose-escalation patients. Three dose-escalation patients achieved partial responses, one with hepatocellular carcinoma and two with cutaneous melanoma. Peripheral TCRbeta sequencing aimed to test whether ivuxolimab altered TCR sequence diversity and caused clonal T-cell expansion. The monotherapy dose-escalation portion (N ≈ 52 patients) of the phase I ivuxolimab trial is reported in the paper.

Study-wide conclusions, independent of this receptor: The antigen specificity of the peripheral T cells that underwent clonal expansion was not determined. Clonal expansion of both CD4+ and CD8+ blood T cells was observed from baseline to week 6 at doses 0.1 to 3.0 mg/kg. After ivuxolimab, CD8+ T cells had more expanded clones than CD4+ T cells on average. In the 0.1-3.0 mg/kg groups, partial responders were among the patients with the lowest normalized peripheral clonal expansion, particularly in CD8+ T cells. Low levels of normalized T-cell clonal expansion were also seen in some nonresponding patients.

The trial excluded patients who had a history of autoimmune disease or who were on systemic immunosuppression. Peripheral blood for TCR sequencing was drawn from every dose cohort at baseline, at cycle 4 day 1 and at cycle 7 day 1. Samples came from an open-label, multicenter, first-in-human phase I dose-escalation trial of ivuxolimab. The trial enrolled adults with locally advanced or metastatic head and neck squamous cell, hepatocellular, melanoma or renal cell carcinoma. Before TCR sequencing, CD4+ T cells and CD8+ T cells were sorted from peripheral blood as separate populations. From the germline V gene (reference sequence), CDR1 is LNHDA and CDR2 is SQIVND. Taken from cysteine to phenylalanine, the CDR3 has 14 residues. The kept DNA is CDR3 alone, 42 bases in frame from the first base. The junction shows trimming of 8 bases on V and 4 bases on J, plus 17 bases between the germline ends.

Sequenced material: CD4+ or CD8+ T cells sorted from blood, taken in a trial of the OX40 agonist ivuxolimab. The source of this sequence is an adult with an advanced solid tumor such as melanoma, head and neck, liver or kidney cancer. The rearranged chain carries TRBV19 and TRBJ2-5; the D gene is possibly TRBD1 or TRBD2, each agreeing over 6 bases. The DNA sequence reads TGTGCCAGTGGGGGGCCCGGGCTAGGAGAGACCCAGTACTTC. Its translation is CASGGPGLGETQYF.